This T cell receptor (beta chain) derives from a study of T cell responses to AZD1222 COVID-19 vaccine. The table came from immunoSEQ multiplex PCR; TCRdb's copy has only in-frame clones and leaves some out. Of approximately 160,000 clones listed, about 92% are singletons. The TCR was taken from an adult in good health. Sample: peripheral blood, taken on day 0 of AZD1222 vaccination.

CDR3 region: CASSPPGVYEQYF. DNA of the CDR3: TGTGCCAGCAGCCCGCCTGGGGTGTACGAGCAGTACTTC. The rearrangement uses TRBV7-9 and TRBJ2-7; D not certain. In germline, CDR1 is SEHNR, CDR2 FQNEAQ (reference sequence). This CDR3 comprises 13 residues. V lost 5 bases to trimming and J lost 4 bases, with 12 bases between them.